This record covers a single TCR beta chain. Its antigen is unidentified. V was trimmed by 4 bases and J by 4 bases, leaving 12 bases between them. CDR1 and CDR2 from the germline V gene are SGHTA and FQGNSA. The CDR3 has 14 residues. The entry originates in a study of response to subunit inactivated influenza vaccine. Study results and caveats: Authors suggested that a seasonal influenza vaccination recruits few new T cells each time.

TCRdb itself ran the RT-PCR reads through MiXCR, one entry per CDR3 protein. This sample has 500,000 to 550,000 distinct CDR3 sequences, with 6% to 9% found just once. Source: PBMCs from blood, taken less than 30 months after vaccination. The chain employs TRBV7-2 and TRBJ2-3; no definite D call. This TCR derives from a man aged 50 to 69 who received an inactivated influenza vaccine. The CDR3 region has the DNA TGTGCCAGCAGCTCGCTATCGGGCGCAGATACGCAGTATTTT. It encodes CASSSLSGADTQYF.